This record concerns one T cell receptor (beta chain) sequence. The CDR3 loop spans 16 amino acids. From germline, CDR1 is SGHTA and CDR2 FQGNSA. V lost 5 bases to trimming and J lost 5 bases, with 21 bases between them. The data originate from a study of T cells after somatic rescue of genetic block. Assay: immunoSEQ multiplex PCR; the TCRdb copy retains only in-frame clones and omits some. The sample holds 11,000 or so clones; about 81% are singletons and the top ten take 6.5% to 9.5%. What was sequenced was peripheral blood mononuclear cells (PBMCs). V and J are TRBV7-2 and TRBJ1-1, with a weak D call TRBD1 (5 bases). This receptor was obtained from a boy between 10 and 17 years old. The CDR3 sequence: CASSPNRWEVKTEAFF. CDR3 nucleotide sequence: TGTGCCAGCAGCCCCAACAGGTGGGAGGTTAAAACTGAAGCTTTCTTT.